Shown below are 25 T cell receptor beta chains from a single sample sequenced in a study of OX40 agonist ivuxolimab in advanced cancers. Sequencing was performed with immunoSEQ multiplex PCR; in TCRdb, only in-frame clones are kept and a portion is missing. The sample has tens of thousands of clones; 80% to 95% are singletons. The source material was CD4+ or CD8+ T cells sorted from blood, sampled in a trial of the OX40 agonist ivuxolimab. Receptors originate from an adult with an advanced solid tumor such as melanoma, head and neck, liver or kidney cancer.

This chain uses TRBV18 with TRBJ2-1; 8 nucleotides agree with TRBD1. The V gene end was trimmed by 6 bases and the J gene end by 3 bases; junction bases not matched to a gene: 7. Per the germline V gene, CDR1 is KGHSH and CDR2 is LQKENI. The CDR3 length is 15 residues. The CDR3 region is CASSADRAGYNEQFF. The CDR3 DNA sequence: TGTGCCAGCTCGGCGGACAGGGCTGGCTACAATGAGCAGTTCTTC.

The count of this clone is one. The chain uses TRBV5-1 and TRBJ1-1, with unresolved D. The CDR3 consists of 15 residues. V dropped 0 bases and J dropped 3 bases, with 12 bases sitting between them. The germline CDR1 and CDR2 sequences are SGHRS and YFSETQ. As DNA, the CDR3 is TGCGCCAGCAGCTTGGAGCGCGTCGAGTACACTGAAGCTTTCTTT. This sequence encodes CASSLERVEYTEAFF. Looking up the rest from reference TRBV5-1 and TRBJ1-1 gives the full variable domain: KAGVTQTPRYLIKTRGQQVTLSCSPISGHRSVSWYQQTPGQGLQFLFEYFSETQRNKGNFPGRFSGRQFSNSRSEMNVSTLELGDSALYLCASSLERVEYTEAFFGQGTRLTVV.

The chain couples TRBV4-2 to TRBJ2-7; a possible D gene is TRBD2 (5 bases). Germline assignment: CDR1 LGHNA and CDR2 YNFKEQ. The V end was cut by 10 bases, the J end by 2 bases, with 6 bases between. CDR3 length equals 10 residues. CDR3 DNA: TGTGCCACCGGGACCTACGAGCAGTACTTC. This sequence encodes CATGTYEQYF.

The V call is TRBV4-1, the J call TRBJ2-7, with a weak D call TRBD2 (5 bases). The CDR3 runs to 16 residues. The V end lost 0 bases, the J end lost 2 bases, and 14 bases lay between the germline ends. Germline lookup yields CDR1 MGHRA and CDR2 YSYEKL. CDR3 loop: CASSQESGFGAYEQYF. The CDR3 coding sequence is TGCGCCAGCAGCCAAGAGTCCGGGTTCGGGGCCTACGAGCAGTACTTC.

V and J are TRBV6-4 and TRBJ2-5, with 8 bases aligning to TRBD1. Unmatched junction bases numbered 1, after V lost 0 bases and J lost 1 base. Germline CDR1 reads MRHNA; CDR2 reads SNTAGT. The CDR3 runs 15 residues. CDR3 in DNA: TGTGCCAGCAGTGACTCGGGGACAGGCCAAGAGACCCAGTACTTC. Protein sequence: CASSDSGTGQETQYF.

The gene calls are TRBV29-1 and TRBJ1-1; D is ambiguous. Germline V gene lookup returns CDR1 SQVTM and CDR2 ANQGSEA. There are 10 residues in the CDR3. V lost 7 bases and J lost 3, with 6 bases in between. DNA of the CDR3: TGCAGCGCCCGCGACACTGAAGCTTTCTTT. Its translation: CSARDTEAFF.

The V gene is TRBV2, the J gene TRBJ2-7, with 9 bases aligning to TRBD1. The germline gives CDR1 SNHLY, CDR2 FYNNEI. The junction had 7 bases not matched to a gene; V was cut back by 4 bases and J by 3 bases. The CDR3 sequence is 15 residues long. CDR3 loop: CASSGSGDRVYEQYF. The CDR3 DNA sequence: TGTGCCAGCAGTGGGAGCGGGGACAGGGTCTACGAGCAGTACTTC.

This clone was seen a single time. The CDR3 reads CSVLGGAIGDYEQYF. The CDR3 DNA follows: TGCAGCGTCTTGGGAGGGGCCATTGGCGACTACGAGCAGTACTTC. The chain combines TRBV29-1 with TRBJ2-7; 7 bases map to TRBD2. CDR1 is SQVTM and CDR2 is ANQGSEA in the germline V gene. The CDR3 totals 15 residues. The junction had 14 bases not matched to a gene; V was cut back by 6 bases and J by 3 bases.

This clone was recorded only once. The gene calls are TRBV6-5 and TRBJ2-7, with TRBD2 matching over 8 bases. In germline, CDR1 is MNHEY, CDR2 SVGAGI. This CDR3 region has 15 residues. J lost 4 bases, V lost 2 bases, and 7 bases had no gene match. In DNA form, the CDR3 reads TGTGCCAGCAGTTACGAAACGGGGGGGCTTTACGAGCAGTACTTC. Its protein product is CASSYETGGLYEQYF.

The rearrangement joins TRBV10-3 to TRBJ1-4; D is undetermined. This CDR3 is 14 amino acids long. CDR1 is ENHRY, CDR2 SYGVKD, per germline. Trimming cost V 6 bases and J 5 bases, with 13 bases left between them. Written as DNA, the CDR3 is TGTGCCATCAGCACACCGGTGGGGAATGAAAAACTGTTTTTT. The encoded protein is CAISTPVGNEKLFF.

The genes are TRBV27 and TRBJ1-2; tentatively, D is TRBD1 (5 bases). The CDR3 has 13 residues. Germline CDR1 and CDR2: MNHEY and SMNVEV (reference sequence). V lost 3 bases and J lost 5, with 10 bases in between. CDR3: CASSFGGGYGYTF. The CDR3 bases are TGTGCCAGCAGTTTTGGGGGTGGGTATGGCTACACCTTC.

CDR3 loop: CASSFPTLRTNQPQHF. CDR3 nucleotides: TGTGCCAGCAGCTTTCCCACCCTGAGGACCAATCAGCCCCAGCATTTT. The genes are TRBV7-7 and TRBJ1-5; D call uncertain. CDR1 SSHAT and CDR2 FNYEAQ come from the germline V gene (reference sequence). The CDR3 sequence is 16 residues long. V gave up 3 bases and J gave up 3 bases, with 15 bases separating them.

The genes are TRBV27 and TRBJ2-5; no clear D. The V end was cut by 10 bases, the J end by 5 bases, with 8 bases between. Germline CDR1 is MNHEY and CDR2 is SMNVEV (reference sequence). The CDR3 consists of 10 residues. The CDR3: CATHMETQYF. CDR3 DNA: TGTGCCACCCACATGGAGACCCAGTACTTC.

The count of this clone is one. V is TRBV6-1 and J is TRBJ2-7, with unresolved D. This CDR3 spans 13 amino acids. Germline CDR1 and CDR2: MNHNS and SASEGT. Deletions cut 4 bases from V and 2 bases from J, with 9 bases between. The CDR3 region has the DNA TGTGCCAGCAGTGTCGGCAGCACCTACGAGCAGTACTTC. The encoded protein is CASSVGSTYEQYF.

Only one count was recorded for this clone. The gene calls are TRBV7-2 and TRBJ2-1; TRBD1 matches at 8 bases. This CDR3 is 16 amino acids long. Germline loops: CDR1 SGHTA, CDR2 FQGNSA. Unmatched junction bases numbered 4, after V lost 1 base and J lost 2 bases. CDR3 nucleotides: TGTGCCAGCAGCTTAGGAGGACAGGGAACCTACAATGAGCAGTTCTTC. This codes for CASSLGGQGTYNEQFF. Full variable domain (missing parts from reference TRBV7-2 and TRBJ2-1): GAGVSQSPSNKVTEKGKDVELRCDPISGHTALYWYRQSLGQGLEFLIYFQGNSAPDKSGLPSDRFSAERTGGSVSTLTIQRTQQEDSAVYLCASSLGGQGTYNEQFFGPGTRLTVL.

This clone was seen a single time. The CDR3 coding sequence is TGTGCCAGCAGCCCGGACAGGGGTCAGGGTCAGCCCCAGCATTTT. Protein: CASSPDRGQGQPQHF. The chain joins TRBV7-9 to TRBJ1-5; 9 positions match TRBD1. With V trimmed by 5 bases and J by 6 bases, 8 bases remained unmatched. The CDR3 is 15 residues long. The V gene's germline CDR1 is SEHNR and CDR2 FQNEAQ (reference sequence).

The rearrangement uses TRBV9 and TRBJ2-1; TRBD2 agrees at 8 bases. V shed 4 bases, J shed 5 bases, and the junction held 2 bases outside the gene matches. CDR1 SGDLS and CDR2 YYNGEE come from the germline V gene. The CDR3 length is 13 residues. The CDR3 region is CASSPGGDNEQFF. CDR3 DNA: TGTGCCAGCAGCCCCGGGGGGGACAATGAGCAGTTCTTC.

V gene TRBV19 combines with J gene TRBJ2-2; a possible D gene is TRBD2 (6 bases). Per germline, CDR1 LNHDA and CDR2 SQIVND (reference sequence). Trimming pared 5 bases from V and 6 bases from J, leaving 16 bases between. There are 15 residues in the CDR3. The CDR3 nucleotides are TGTGCCAGTAGTTACTTGGTCTCGGGGGCCGGGGAGCTGTTTTTT. Translating gives CASSYLVSGAGELFF.

V and J are TRBV4-1 and TRBJ2-7, with D perhaps TRBD1 (7 bases). Germline CDR1 reads MGHRA; CDR2 reads YSYEKL. There are 15 residues in the CDR3. The V end lost 2 bases, the J end lost 2 bases, and 13 bases lay between the germline ends. Here the CDR3 reads CASSQWGDSPYEQYF. The CDR3 coding sequence is TGCGCCAGCAGCCAATGGGGGGACAGTCCCTACGAGCAGTACTTC.

CDR3 sequence: CASRDPGEGGNTGELFF. The CDR3 nucleotides read TGTGCCAGCAGAGACCCCGGCGAGGGGGGGAACACCGGGGAGCTGTTTTTT. The rearrangement joins TRBV13 to TRBJ2-2; D might be TRBD1 or TRBD2, each matching 6 bases. Germline CDR1 and CDR2: PRHDT and FYEKMQ (reference sequence). The V gene lost 6 bases and the J gene lost 1 base, with 18 bases spanning the gap. This CDR3 has 17 amino acids. Looking up the rest from reference TRBV13 and TRBJ2-2 gives the full variable domain: AAGVIQSPRHLIKEKRETATLKCYPIPRHDTVYWYQQGPGQDPQFLISFYEKMQSDKGSIPDRFSAQQFSDYHSELNMSSLELGDSALYFCASRDPGEGGNTGELFFGEGSRLTVL.

The V gene is TRBV27, the J gene TRBJ1-2; tentatively, D is TRBD1 (5 bases). This CDR3 is 15 amino acids long. V was shortened by 2 bases and J by 4 bases, with 14 bases between the two germline ends. In germline, CDR1 is MNHEY, CDR2 SMNVEV (reference sequence). In DNA form, the CDR3 reads TGTGCCAGCAGTTTAGGGGGTACAGGCGGCTATGGCTACACCTTC. It encodes CASSLGGTGGYGYTF.

V and J are TRBV2 and TRBJ2-7, with 9 nucleotides matching TRBD1. The CDR3 length is 14 residues. Losses at the gene ends were 4 bases for V and 5 bases for J; bases not matched to a gene: 6. From germline, CDR1 is SNHLY and CDR2 FYNNEI. The CDR3 spells CASSGTGDRHEQYF. The CDR3 nucleotides are TGTGCCAGCAGTGGGACAGGGGACCGCCACGAGCAGTACTTC.

The chain employs TRBV27 and TRBJ1-1; D is ambiguous. Trimming pared 3 bases from V and 3 bases from J, leaving 11 bases between. From germline, CDR1 is MNHEY and CDR2 SMNVEV (reference sequence). There are 14 residues in the CDR3. The CDR3: CASSFSVSYTEAFF. The CDR3 DNA reads as TGTGCCAGCAGTTTTTCCGTCTCGTACACTGAAGCTTTCTTT.

The chain links TRBV27 to TRBJ1-5, with D uncertain. Germline V lookup: CDR1 MNHEY, CDR2 SMNVEV (reference sequence). The CDR3 is 14 residues long. Trimming pared 4 bases from V and 6 bases from J, leaving 13 bases between. The DNA for the CDR3 is TGTGCCAGCAGTTCCACCACCGGGCTTCAGCCCCAGCATTTT. This sequence encodes CASSSTTGLQPQHF.

The gene calls are TRBV29-1 and TRBJ1-1, with 11 positions matching TRBD1. With V trimmed by 4 bases and J by 7 bases, 2 bases remained unmatched. CDR1 is SQVTM and CDR2 is ANQGSEA in the germline V gene. The CDR3 runs to 12 residues. This chain's CDR3 is CSVAGQGGEAFF. CDR3 sequence (DNA): TGCAGCGTTGCGGGACAGGGGGGTGAAGCTTTCTTT.